The sequence of this TCR beta chain was determined in a study of Ad26.COV2.S vaccination and SARS-CoV-2 variants. Study-level background: Into the muscle, Ad26.COV2.S was dosed once or twice, 56 days apart. Findings and limits, study-wide: Breadth, reportedly substantial, characterized the spike-specific CD8+ and CD4+ T cell responses after vaccination.

V was cut by 1 base and J by 9 bases, with 15 bases left in between. Germline V gene lookup returns CDR1 LGHNA and CDR2 YNFKEQ. The CDR3 spans 14 residues. Repertoires were generated with immunoSEQ multiplex PCR, while TCRdb's copy carries only in-frame clones and drops some. The table has hundreds of thousands of clones, roughly 90% seen once. In the case of this clone: Its antigen is not known.

Treatment indicated: around 19 received Ad26.COV2.S at low or high dose, single or two shots; about 5 received placebo; per-sample allocation not given. The samples were gathered on day 63 after the first injection of vaccine or placebo. Boston hosted the donor, who was an adult aged 18-55 years. This rearrangement joins TRBV4-2 to TRBJ2-5; the D gene is possibly TRBD1 (6 bases). The input for sequencing was peripheral blood, taken in a trial of Ad26.COV2.S vaccine versus placebo. The receptor was derived from a person between 18 and 65 years old who received the Ad26.COV2.S COVID-19 vaccine or a placebo. CDR3 nucleotide sequence: TGTGCCAGCAGCCAAGTTGAGGGGGACGGGGCCCAGTACTTC. This gives the protein CASSQVEGDGAQYF.